What follows describes a single TCR beta chain. The antigen is not known. This specimen belongs to a study of CD8+CD57+ T cells in acquired aplastic anemia. Study in general: DNA from sorted CD4+ and CD8+ cells averaged about 3.2 ug. Among healthy donors, CD4+ cells averaged approximately 11 million reads.

Germline V lookup: CDR1 SNHLY, CDR2 FYNNEI. The CDR3 has 13 amino acids. Trimming shortened V by 7 bases and J by 2 bases, and 12 bases separated the two germline ends. Profiling of TCR beta VDJ combinations and CDR3 sequences used genomic DNA as template. TCRdb reanalysed the reads using MiXCR and keeps one entry per CDR3 protein. The table lists some 410,000 distinct CDR3 sequences, 55% to 70% of them singletons. Study-wide results and caveats: Patients and controls turned out to have twenty-nine CD8+ CDR3 sequences in common.

The chain combines TRBV2 with TRBJ2-7; D is ambiguous. The receptor's source is a human donor in good health, serving as a control. The sample taken for sequencing was sorted CD4+, CD8+, or CD8+CD57+ T cells (not recorded which) from PBMCs. In nucleotides, the CDR3 is TGTGCCAGCACGTCCCAGGCAGCCTACGAGCAGTACTTC. Protein: CASTSQAAYEQYF.